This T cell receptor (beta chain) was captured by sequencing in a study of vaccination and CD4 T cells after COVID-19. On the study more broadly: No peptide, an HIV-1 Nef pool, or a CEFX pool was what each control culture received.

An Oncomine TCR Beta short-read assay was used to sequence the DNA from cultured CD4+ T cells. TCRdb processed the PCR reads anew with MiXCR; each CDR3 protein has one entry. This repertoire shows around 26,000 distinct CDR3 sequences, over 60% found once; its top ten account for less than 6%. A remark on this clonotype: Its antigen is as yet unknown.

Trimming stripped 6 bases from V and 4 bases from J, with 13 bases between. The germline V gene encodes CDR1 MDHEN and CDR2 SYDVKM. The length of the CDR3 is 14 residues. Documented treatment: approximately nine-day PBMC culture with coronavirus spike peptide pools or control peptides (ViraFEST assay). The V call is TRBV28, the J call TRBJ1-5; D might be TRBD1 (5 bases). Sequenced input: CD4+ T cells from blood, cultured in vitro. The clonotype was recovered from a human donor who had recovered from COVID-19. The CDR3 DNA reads TGTGCCAGCAGATCCGGGACGTGGAATCAGCCCCAGCATTTT. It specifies CASRSGTWNQPQHF.